This T cell receptor beta chain was retrieved from a study of pediatric ulcerative colitis. Data came from immunoSEQ multiplex PCR; TCRdb stores just in-frame clones and leaves some out. The sample has tens of thousands of clones; 85% to 90% are singletons. Germline loops: CDR1 LGHNA, CDR2 YSLEER. Trimming pared 0 bases from V and 4 bases from J, leaving 10 bases between. The CDR3 spans 14 residues. The clonotype comes from a boy younger than 18 who was a control in a study of pediatric ulcerative colitis. The V and J genes are TRBV4-3 and TRBJ2-7; D unresolved. Sequencing was carried out using blood. The CDR3 DNA follows: TGCGCCAGCAGCCAAGATGGTGAGTTATACGAGCAGTACTTC. It is translated as CASSQDGELYEQYF.